A selection of T cell receptor beta chains follows, all from one sample in a study of blood T cells in healthy people across ages. TCRdb fed the 5' RACE reads into MiXCR, producing one record per CDR3 protein. The sample gives under 800,000 distinct CDR3 sequences, roughly 47% of which show up once; about 20% is in the top ten. Sequencing was performed on blood. Every receptor here comes from a woman aged 55-70 years in good health. Each CDR3 is given with its conserved first and last residue. A D gene is named only where the DNA matches it firmly. Expanded clones are given a class, and other clones once, few, many or no size at all.

>TRBV7-3|-|TRBD2|TRBJ2-1
TGTGCCACCCGGGAGGGGGAGGGCAATGAGCAGTTCTTC
CATREGEGNEQFF
>TRBV20-1|few|-|TRBJ2-1
TGCAGTGCTATAGGGGCCGACGGTGTTGAGCAGTTCTTC
CSAIGADGVEQFF
>TRBV24-1|few|TRBD1|TRBJ2-1
TGTGCCTCCGGGACAGGGTTAATAAATGAGCAGTTCTTC
CASGTGLINEQFF
>TRBV28|-|-|TRBJ1-6
TGTGCCAGCAGTCGGCCGGGGCGGTCACCCCTCCACTTT
CASSRPGRSPLHF
>TRBV4-3|-|-|TRBJ2-5
TGCGCCAGCAGCCAAGGGCGTGACTCCTGGGAGACCCAGTACTTC
CASSQGRDSWETQYF
>TRBV3-1|-|TRBD1|TRBJ1-4
TGTGCCAGCAGCCAAGTTCTGGGACAGGATAATGAAAAACTGTTTTTT
CASSQVLGQDNEKLFF
>TRBV3-1|few|-|TRBJ2-7
TGTGCCAGCAGCCAATCAGGGATAGGCGAGCAGTACTTC
CASSQSGIGEQYF
>TRBV12-3/TRBV12-4|-|TRBD1|TRBJ2-7
TGTGCCAGCAGTTCCCGGTACAGGGGGAATGAGCAGTACTTC
CASSSRYRGNEQYF
>TRBV7-2|-|-|TRBJ2-1
TGTGCCAGCAGCATAGACTACAATGAGCAGTTCTTC
CASSIDYNEQFF
>TRBV12-3/TRBV12-4|-|-|TRBJ1-2
TGTGCCAGCATTACGGGACACCCGGGAGGCTACACCTTC
CASITGHPGGYTF
>TRBV19|few|-|TRBJ2-1
TGTGCCTGCCGGGACGGCTACAATGAGCAGTTCTTC
CACRDGYNEQFF
>TRBV11-3|-|-|TRBJ2-1
TGTGCCAGCAGCTTAGAATCTCACAATGAGCAGTTCTTC
CASSLESHNEQFF
>TRBV20-1|-|TRBD2|TRBJ2-1
TGCAGTGCTAGATACGGGACTAGCGGGAGAAATGAGCAGTTCTTC
CSARYGTSGRNEQFF
>TRBV6-6|-|TRBD1|TRBJ1-1
TGTGCCAGCAGTCCGGGACAGGGGACTAACACTGAAGCTTTCTTT
CASSPGQGTNTEAFF
>TRBV20-1|many|TRBD2|TRBJ2-3
TGCAGTGCTAGCGTTACTAGCGGGACAGATACGCAGTATTTT
CSASVTSGTDTQYF
>TRBV2|-|-|TRBJ2-1
TGTGCCAGCAACAGCTGTATTGAGGGCAATGAGCAGTTCTTC
CASNSCIEGNEQFF
>TRBV7-9|-|-|TRBJ2-1
TGTGCCAGCAGCCCGGGGTCAATCAATGAGCGGTTCTTC
CASSPGSINERFF
>TRBV2|-|-|TRBJ1-2
TGTGCCAGCAGTGAAAATGCGGATGGCTACACCTTC
CASSENADGYTF
>TRBV20-1|-|-|TRBJ1-1
TGCAGTGCTAGCCGAGACATTGGATTCATGAACACTGAAGCTTTCTTT
CSASRDIGFMNTEAFF
>TRBV15|-|-|TRBJ2-5
TGTGCCACCACCCAGAGGGGTAGGGAAGAGACCCAGTACTTC
CATTQRGREETQYF
>TRBV21-1|-|-|TRBJ2-1
TGTGCCAGCAGCAAAGTCGGGGGGACAGATGAGCAGTTCTTC
CASSKVGGTDEQFF
>TRBV7-9|-|-|TRBJ1-1
TGTGCCAGCAGCTTCCCAAACTTGTCTGAAGCTTTCTTT
CASSFPNLSEAFF
>TRBV6-5|few|TRBD2|TRBJ2-3
TGTGCCAGCAGTTCCTCACTAGCGACTAGCACAGATACGCAGTATTTT
CASSSSLATSTDTQYF
>TRBV3-1|few|-|TRBJ2-6
TGTGCCAGCAGCCGGGGTATCGCCAACGTCCTGACTTTC
CASSRGIANVLTF
>TRBV4-3|few|TRBD2|TRBJ2-1
TGCGCCAGCGCGGGGGGACTAGGCGACAATGAGCAGTTCTTC
CASAGGLGDNEQFF
>TRBV6-5|-|-|TRBJ1-1
TGTGCCAGCAGCTTGCCCCCGGGGAACACTGAAGCTTTCTTT
CASSLPPGNTEAFF
>TRBV29-1|many|-|TRBJ2-4
TGCAGCGTTCTACAGGGAGCCAAAAACATTCAGTACTTC
CSVLQGAKNIQYF
>TRBV7-2|few|TRBD2|TRBJ2-7
TGTGCCAGCAGTTTCCCTAGCGGGGGGAGAAATGAGCAGTACTTC
CASSFPSGGRNEQYF
>TRBV20-1|-|TRBD2|TRBJ2-5
TGCAGTGCTAGGGGACTAGCGCTAGAGACCCAGTACTTC
CSARGLALETQYF
>TRBV28|-|-|TRBJ2-1
TGTGCCAGCAGTTTTGTGGGGGTTGGGAAGGCTAACTCCTACAATGAGCAGTTCTTC
CASSFVGVGKANSYNEQFF
>TRBV13|-|-|TRBJ2-5
TGTGCCAGCAGCTTAGGCGGTTTCGAGACCCAGTACTTC
CASSLGGFETQYF
>TRBV7-9|few|-|TRBJ2-3
TGTGCCAGCAGCCCCATTTTTATCGGCGCAGATACGCAGTATTTT
CASSPIFIGADTQYF
>TRBV25-1|-|-|TRBJ2-2
TGTGCCAGCAGTGACACCACCACCGGGGAGCTGTTTTTT
CASSDTTTGELFF
>TRBV5-1|few|-|TRBJ2-3
TGCGCCAGCAGCACCGAGAGGGGTGCCACAGATACGCAGTATTTT
CASSTERGATDTQYF
>TRBV21-1|few|-|TRBJ2-7
TGTGCCAGCAACCGACAGGGTTTCTACGAGCAGTACTTC
CASNRQGFYEQYF
>TRBV6-2/TRBV6-3|few|TRBD1|TRBJ1-5
TGTGCCAGCAGACCCGAACGCCCAGGGGGGAATCAGCCCCAGCATTTT
CASRPERPGGNQPQHF
>TRBV10-3|-|TRBD2|TRBJ2-7
TGTGCCATCAGTGAGGAGGGACTAGGTACCTACAATGAGCAGTACTTC
CAISEEGLGTYNEQYF
>TRBV2|once|-|TRBJ2-5
TGTGCCAGCAATGAGAGCGAAATGAAGGAGACCCAGTACTTC
CASNESEMKETQYF
>TRBV18|-|TRBD2|TRBJ2-7
TGTGCCAACTCACCATCACTAGCGGGAGGAAACGAGCAGTACTTC
CANSPSLAGGNEQYF
>TRBV6-2/TRBV6-3|-|-|TRBJ2-7
TGTGCCAGCAGTTATTCCGCGTGGCGGAGCTCCTACGAGCAGTACTTC
CASSYSAWRSSYEQYF
>TRBV7-2|few|TRBD2|TRBJ2-3
TGTGCCAGCAGCTTAGACCCGGGAGGAGTTGGCGATACGCAGTATTTT
CASSLDPGGVGDTQYF